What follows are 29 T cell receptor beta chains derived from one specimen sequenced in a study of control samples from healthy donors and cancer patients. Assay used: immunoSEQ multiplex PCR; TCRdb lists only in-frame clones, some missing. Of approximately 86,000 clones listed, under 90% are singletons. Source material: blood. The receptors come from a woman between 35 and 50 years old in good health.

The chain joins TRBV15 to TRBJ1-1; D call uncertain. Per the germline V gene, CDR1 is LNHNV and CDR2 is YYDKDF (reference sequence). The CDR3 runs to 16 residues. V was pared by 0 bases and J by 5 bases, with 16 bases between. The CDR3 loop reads CATSRDPRAVETEAFF. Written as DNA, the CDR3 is TGTGCCACCAGCAGAGATCCGAGGGCAGTAGAAACTGAAGCTTTCTTT.

The CDR3 sequence is CASSSGTGRNEKLFF. DNA for the CDR3: TGTGCCAGCAGCAGCGGGACAGGGAGAAATGAAAAACTGTTTTTT. The chain is built from TRBV7-8 and TRBJ1-4; TRBD1 matches 9 bases. CDR1 is SGHVS and CDR2 is FQNEAQ in the germline V gene. The CDR3 is made up of 15 amino acids. V shed 5 bases and J 5 bases; nucleotides not matched to a gene: 6.

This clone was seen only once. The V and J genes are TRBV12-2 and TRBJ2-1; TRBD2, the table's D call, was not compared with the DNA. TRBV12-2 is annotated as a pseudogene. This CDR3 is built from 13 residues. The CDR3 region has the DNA TGTGCAAGTTCTAGCGGTCTTTACAATGAGCAGTTCTTC. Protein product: CASSSGLYNEQFF.

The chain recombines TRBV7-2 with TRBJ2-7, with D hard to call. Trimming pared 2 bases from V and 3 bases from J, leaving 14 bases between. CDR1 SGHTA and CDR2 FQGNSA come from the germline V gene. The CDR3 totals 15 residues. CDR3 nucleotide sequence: TGTGCCAGCAGCTTAAGGATAGGGTCGAACTACGAGCAGTACTTC. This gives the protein CASSLRIGSNYEQYF.

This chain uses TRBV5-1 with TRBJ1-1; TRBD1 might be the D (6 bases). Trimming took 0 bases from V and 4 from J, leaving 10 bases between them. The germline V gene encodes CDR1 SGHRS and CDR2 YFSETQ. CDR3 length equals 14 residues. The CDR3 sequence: CASSLATGTTEAFF. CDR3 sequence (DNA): TGCGCCAGCAGCTTGGCCACAGGGACCACTGAAGCTTTCTTT.

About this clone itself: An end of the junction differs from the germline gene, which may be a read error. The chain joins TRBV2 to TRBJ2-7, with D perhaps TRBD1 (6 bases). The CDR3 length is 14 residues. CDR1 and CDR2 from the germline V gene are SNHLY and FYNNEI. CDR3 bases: TGTGCCAGCATTGAAGGGACATTCGGCTACGAGCAGTACTTC. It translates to CASIEGTFGYEQYF.

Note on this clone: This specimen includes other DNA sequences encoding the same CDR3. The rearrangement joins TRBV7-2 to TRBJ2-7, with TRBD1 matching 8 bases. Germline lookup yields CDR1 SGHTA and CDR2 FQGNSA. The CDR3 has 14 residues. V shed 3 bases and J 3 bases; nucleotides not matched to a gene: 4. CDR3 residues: CASSFGTGSYEQYF. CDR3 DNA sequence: TGTGCCAGCAGCTTCGGGACAGGAAGCTACGAGCAGTACTTC.

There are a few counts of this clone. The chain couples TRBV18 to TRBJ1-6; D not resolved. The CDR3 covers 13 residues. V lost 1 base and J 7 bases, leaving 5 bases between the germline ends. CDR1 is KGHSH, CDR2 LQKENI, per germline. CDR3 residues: CASSPQGNSPLHF. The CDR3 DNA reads TGTGCCAGCTCACCACAAGGGAATTCACCCCTCCACTTT.

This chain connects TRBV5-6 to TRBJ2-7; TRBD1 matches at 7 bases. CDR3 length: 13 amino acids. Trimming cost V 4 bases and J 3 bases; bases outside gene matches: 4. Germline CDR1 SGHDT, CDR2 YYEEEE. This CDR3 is CASSRDSFYEQYF. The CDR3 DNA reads TGTGCCAGCAGCCGGGACAGCTTCTACGAGCAGTACTTC.

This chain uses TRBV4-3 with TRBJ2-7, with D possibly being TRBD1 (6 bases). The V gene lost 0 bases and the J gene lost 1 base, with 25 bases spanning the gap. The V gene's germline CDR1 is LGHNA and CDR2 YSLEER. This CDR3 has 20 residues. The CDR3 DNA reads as TGCGCCAGCAGCCAAGATCCGCCAGCTCTTAGCAGGGGCCGTTCCTACGAGCAGTACTTC. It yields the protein CASSQDPPALSRGRSYEQYF.

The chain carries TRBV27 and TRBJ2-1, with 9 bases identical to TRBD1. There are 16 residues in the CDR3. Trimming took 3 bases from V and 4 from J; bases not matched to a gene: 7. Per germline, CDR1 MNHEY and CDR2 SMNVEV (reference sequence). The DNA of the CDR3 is TGTGCCAGCAGTTTTAGGGGGACAGGGAGATACAATGAGCAGTTCTTC. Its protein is CASSFRGTGRYNEQFF.

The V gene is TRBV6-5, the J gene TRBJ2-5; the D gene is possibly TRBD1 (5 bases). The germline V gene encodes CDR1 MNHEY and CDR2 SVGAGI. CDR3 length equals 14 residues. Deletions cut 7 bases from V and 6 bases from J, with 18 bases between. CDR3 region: CASTEDRLIQTQYF. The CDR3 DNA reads TGTGCCAGCACCGAAGACAGATTGATTCAGACCCAGTACTTC.

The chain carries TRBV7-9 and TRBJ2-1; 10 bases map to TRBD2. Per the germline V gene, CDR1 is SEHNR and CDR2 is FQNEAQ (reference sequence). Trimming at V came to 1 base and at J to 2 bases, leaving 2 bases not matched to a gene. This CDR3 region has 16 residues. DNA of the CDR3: TGTGCCAGCAGCTTAGGAGCGGGGGGGCCCTACAATGAGCAGTTCTTC. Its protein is CASSLGAGGPYNEQFF.

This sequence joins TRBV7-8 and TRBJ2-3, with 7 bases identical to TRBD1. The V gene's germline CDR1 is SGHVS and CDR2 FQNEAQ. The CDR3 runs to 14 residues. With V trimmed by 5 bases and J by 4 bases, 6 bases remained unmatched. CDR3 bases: TGTGCCAGCAGCCGAGAGACAGGGCCAGATACGCAGTATTTT. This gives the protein CASSRETGPDTQYF.

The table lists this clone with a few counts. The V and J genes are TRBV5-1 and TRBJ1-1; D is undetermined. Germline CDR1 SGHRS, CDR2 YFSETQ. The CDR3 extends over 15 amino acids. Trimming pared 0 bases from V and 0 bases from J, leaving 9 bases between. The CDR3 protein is CASSLASVLNTEAFF. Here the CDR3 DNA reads TGCGCCAGCAGCTTGGCCTCCGTTCTGAACACTGAAGCTTTCTTT.

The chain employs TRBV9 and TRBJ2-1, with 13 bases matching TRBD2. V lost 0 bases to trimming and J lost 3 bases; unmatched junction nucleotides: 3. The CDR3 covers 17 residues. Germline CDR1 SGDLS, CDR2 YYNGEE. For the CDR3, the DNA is TGTGCCAGCAGCGTAGGAAGACTAGCGGGGGGCTACAATGAGCAGTTCTTC. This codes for CASSVGRLAGGYNEQFF.

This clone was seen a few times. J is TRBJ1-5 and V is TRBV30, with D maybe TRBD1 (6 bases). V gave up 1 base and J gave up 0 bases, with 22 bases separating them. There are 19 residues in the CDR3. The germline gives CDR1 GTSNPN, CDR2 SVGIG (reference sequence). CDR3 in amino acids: CAWSDGGSHGLYSNQPQHF. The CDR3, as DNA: TGTGCCTGGAGTGACGGGGGCTCACACGGACTTTATAGCAATCAGCCCCAGCATTTT. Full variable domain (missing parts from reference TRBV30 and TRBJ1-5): SQTIHQWPATLVQPVGSPLSLECTVEGTSNPNLYWYRQAAGRGLQLLFYSVGIGQISSEVPQNLSASRPQDRQFILSSKKLLLSDSGFYLCAWSDGGSHGLYSNQPQHFGDGTRLSIL.

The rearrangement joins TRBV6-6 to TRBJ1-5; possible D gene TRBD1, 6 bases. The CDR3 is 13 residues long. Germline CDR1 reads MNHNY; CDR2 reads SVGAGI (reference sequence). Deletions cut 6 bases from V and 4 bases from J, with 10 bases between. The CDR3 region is CASSQQGNQPQHF. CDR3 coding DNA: TGTGCCAGCAGCCAACAGGGTAATCAGCCCCAGCATTTT.

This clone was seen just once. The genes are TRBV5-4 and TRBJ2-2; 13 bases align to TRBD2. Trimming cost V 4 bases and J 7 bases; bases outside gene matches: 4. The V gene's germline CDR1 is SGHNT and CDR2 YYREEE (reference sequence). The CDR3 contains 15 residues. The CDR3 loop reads CASSGGLAGFGELFF. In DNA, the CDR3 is TGTGCCAGCAGCGGGGGACTAGCGGGGTTCGGGGAGCTGTTTTTT.

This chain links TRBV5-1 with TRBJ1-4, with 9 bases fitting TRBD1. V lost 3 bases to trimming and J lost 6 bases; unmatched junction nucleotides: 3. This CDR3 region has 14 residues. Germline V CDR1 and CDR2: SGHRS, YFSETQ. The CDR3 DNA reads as TGCGCCAGCAGCTCCCGGGACAGGGATGAAAAACTGTTTTTT. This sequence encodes CASSSRDRDEKLFF.

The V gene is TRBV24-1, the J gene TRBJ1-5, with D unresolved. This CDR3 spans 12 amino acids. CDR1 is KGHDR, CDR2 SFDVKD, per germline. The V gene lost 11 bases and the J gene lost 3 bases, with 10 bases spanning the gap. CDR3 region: CAIAAFNQPQHF. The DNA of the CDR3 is TGTGCCATTGCTGCGTTCAATCAGCCCCAGCATTTT.

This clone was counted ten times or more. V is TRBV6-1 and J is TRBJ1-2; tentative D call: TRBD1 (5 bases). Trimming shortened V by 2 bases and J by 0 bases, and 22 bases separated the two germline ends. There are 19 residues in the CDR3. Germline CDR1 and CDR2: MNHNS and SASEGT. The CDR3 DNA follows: TGTGCCAGCAGTGAATATCCCCTCGACAGAGGACAAGCTAACTATGGCTACACCTTC. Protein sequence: CASSEYPLDRGQANYGYTF.

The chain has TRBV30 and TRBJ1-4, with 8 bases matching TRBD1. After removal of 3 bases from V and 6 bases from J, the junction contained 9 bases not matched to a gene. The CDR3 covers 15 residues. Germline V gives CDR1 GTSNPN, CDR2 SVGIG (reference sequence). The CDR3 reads CAWRPSDRDDEKLFF. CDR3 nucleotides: TGTGCCTGGAGACCTTCGGACAGGGATGATGAAAAACTGTTTTTT.

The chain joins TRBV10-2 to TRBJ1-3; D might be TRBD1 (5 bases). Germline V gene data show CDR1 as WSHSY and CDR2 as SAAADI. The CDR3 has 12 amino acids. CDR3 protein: CASLGAGNTIYF. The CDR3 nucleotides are TGCGCATCCCTAGGGGCCGGAAACACCATATATTTT.

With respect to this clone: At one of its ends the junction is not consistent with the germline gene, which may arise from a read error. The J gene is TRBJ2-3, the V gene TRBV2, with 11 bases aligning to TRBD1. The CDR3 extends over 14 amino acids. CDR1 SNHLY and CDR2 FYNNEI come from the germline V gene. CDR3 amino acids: CASPSPGQGESGGF. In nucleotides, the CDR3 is TGTGCCAGCCCTTCCCCGGGACAGGGGGAATCGGGGGGGTTT.

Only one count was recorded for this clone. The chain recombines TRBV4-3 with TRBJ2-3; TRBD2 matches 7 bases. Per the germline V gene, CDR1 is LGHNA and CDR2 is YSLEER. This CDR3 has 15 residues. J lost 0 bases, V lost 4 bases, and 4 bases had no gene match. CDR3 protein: CASSPGLVSTDTQYF. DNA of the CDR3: TGCGCCAGCAGCCCCGGACTAGTGAGCACAGATACGCAGTATTTT.

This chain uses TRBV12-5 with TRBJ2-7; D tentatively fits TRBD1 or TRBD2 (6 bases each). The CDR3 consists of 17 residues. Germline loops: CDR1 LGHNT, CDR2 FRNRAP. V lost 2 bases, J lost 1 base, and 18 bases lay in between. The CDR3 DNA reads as TGTGCTAGTGGTTTGAGAGGGAGGCAGGGGCCTTCCTACGAGCAGTACTTC. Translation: CASGLRGRQGPSYEQYF.

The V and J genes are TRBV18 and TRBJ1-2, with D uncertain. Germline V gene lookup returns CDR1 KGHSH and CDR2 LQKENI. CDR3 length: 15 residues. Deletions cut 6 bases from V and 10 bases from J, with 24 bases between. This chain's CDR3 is CASSLVGSSYSDYTF. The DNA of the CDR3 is TGTGCCAGCTCCCTTGTGGGAAGTAGTTACTCGGACTACACCTTC.

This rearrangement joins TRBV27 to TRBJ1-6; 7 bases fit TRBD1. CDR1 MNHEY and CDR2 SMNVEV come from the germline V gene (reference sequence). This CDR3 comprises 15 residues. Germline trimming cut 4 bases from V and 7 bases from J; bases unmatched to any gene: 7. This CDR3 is CASSWGGTANSPLHF. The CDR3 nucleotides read TGTGCCAGCAGTTGGGGTGGGACAGCCAATTCACCCCTCCACTTT.